This TCR beta chain stems from a study of Graves' ophthalmopathy and Graves' hyperthyroidism. This clonotype was counted many times. Trimming removed 7 bases from V and 5 bases from J, with 15 bases in between. This CDR3 is built from 13 residues. Germline V gene data show CDR1 as WSHSY and CDR2 as SAAADI. The authors amplified TCR beta CDR3 regions from RNA transcripts. Second-round multiplex PCR came after a first-round RT-PCR that employed HTBI primers. MiXCR was run by TCRdb on the multiplex PCR reads, yielding one entry per CDR3 protein. The table has 360,000 or so distinct CDR3 sequences, 18% seen once.

The sequence came from a woman aged 18-30 years with Graves' ophthalmopathy. The V and J genes are TRBV10-2 and TRBJ2-7; D is perhaps TRBD1 or TRBD2 (5 bases each). The sample comprised peripheral blood. CDR3 nucleotides: TGCGCCAGCACCCCGAGGGGAAGCCACGAGCAGTACTTC. Its translation is CASTPRGSHEQYF.